The clone carrying this T cell receptor (beta chain) was seen more than once but under ten times. The antigen is undetermined. The data were obtained in a study of cytomegalovirus exposure and HLA in healthy donors. Study-level background: Researchers found that less than 90% of 300 to 450 genotyped donors fell within the Caucasian-associated ancestry cluster.

Healthy donors of bone marrow made up the group. Points from the study as a whole: The study carried out a later analysis of TCR beta sequences. It associated approximately 16,000 of them with specific HLA alleles at a false discovery rate of 0.05. Apart from CMV serostatus, no immune exposure information was available.

PCR amplification relied on 60 Vbeta primers (plus 13 Jbeta primers). Here immunoSEQ multiplex PCR was the method, and the copy in TCRdb shows in-frame clones only, minus some. The profile shows more than 130,000 clones, approximately 80% of them singletons. Germline CDR1 and CDR2: SGHRS and YFSETQ. This CDR3 region has 13 residues. Trimming pared 7 bases from V and 7 bases from J, leaving 14 bases between. The receptor comes from a male donor in good health and CMV-seronegative. The sample consisted of PBMCs. This chain connects TRBV5-1 to TRBJ2-2, with a possible D match to TRBD2 (6 bases). CDR3 bases: TGCGCCAGCGGCCCGGGAGTGGGCGGGGAGCTGTTTTTT. Residues: CASGPGVGGELFF.